Listed below are T cell receptor beta chains from one sample, sequenced in a study of T cells in Graves' hyperthyroidism and ophthalmopathy. MiXCR was run by TCRdb on the multiplex PCR reads, yielding one entry per CDR3 protein. The sample lists 45,000 or so distinct CDR3 sequences, around 45% occurring once. Specimen: peripheral blood or thyroid tissue (not recorded which). The receptors shown here come from a woman in her forties or fifties with Graves' hyperthyroidism. Both conserved end residues are part of each CDR3. D genes are given only for firm matches. Expanded clones get a size class; other rows say once, few or many, or leave the size out.

>TRBD1|.|TRBV10-3|TRBJ1-1
TGTGCCATCAGGGCCGCAGGGGGCGAAGGGGTAGCTTTCTTT
CAIRAAGGEGVAFF
>TRBD2|.|TRBV7-2|TRBJ2-5
TGTGCCAGCAGCGCCGACGGGCGGGAGGCAGAGACCCAGTACTTC
CASSADGREAETQYF
>TRBD1|few|TRBV30|TRBJ2-7
TGTGCCTGGGAACTACAGACAGGGGACCACCTCTACGAGCAGTACTTC
CAWELQTGDHLYEQYF
>TRBD2|.|TRBV15|TRBJ2-2
TGTGCCACCAGCAGCTCCGGGACTAGCGGGAGCGGGACCGGGGAGCTGTTTTTT
CATSSSGTSGSGTGELFF
>TRBD1|once|TRBV5-5|TRBJ2-2
TGTGCCAGCAGCTTTACAAGCCCGGGACAGGGAAGCGGGGAGCTGTTTTTT
CASSFTSPGQGSGELFF
>.|many|TRBV7-9|TRBJ1-5
TGTGCCAGCAGCCCTCCGGGCGGGAACAATCAGCCCCAGCATTTT
CASSPPGGNNQPQHF
>TRBD2|many|TRBV7-3|TRBJ2-2
TGTGCCAGCAGCCTGAGCGGGAGGGCCGGCGGGGAGCTGTTTTTT
CASSLSGRAGGELFF
>.|many|TRBV6-2/TRBV6-3|TRBJ2-7
TGTGCCAGCAGTCCCCTCAGGGACTCCTACGAGCAGTACTTC
CASSPLRDSYEQYF
>.|many|TRBV6-6|TRBJ2-2
TGTGCCAGCAGGACCTCCGGAGGGCGCACCGGGGAGCTGTTTTTT
CASRTSGGRTGELFF
>TRBD1|.|TRBV19|TRBJ2-7
TGTACCAGTAGTAGGAAGGACAGGGCGGACTACGAGCAGTACTTC
CTSSRKDRADYEQYF
>TRBD1|many|TRBV7-2|TRBJ1-1
TGTGCCAGCAGCCCCTTCCGGACAGGAGGGGGGACTGAAGCTTTCTTT
CASSPFRTGGGTEAFF
>.|.|TRBV20-1|TRBJ2-1
TGCAGTGCGCTGAGGCAGGCTACAGGGAATGAGCAGTTCTTC
CSALRQATGNEQFF
>.|.|TRBV11-2|TRBJ2-3
TGTGCCAGCAGCTTAAGGGGGAGAGGGGCAGATACGCAGTATTTT
CASSLRGRGADTQYF
>.|many|TRBV28|TRBJ1-2
TGTGCCAGCAGTCTTGGGGCTGGATTCTATGGCTACACCTTC
CASSLGAGFYGYTF
>.|many|TRBV27|TRBJ1-1
TGTGCCAGCAGGGGGGTTGGGACTGAAGCTTTCTTT
CASRGVGTEAFF
>.|many|TRBV7-9|TRBJ1-1
TGTGCCAGCAGCGACCAAGCCCAGGGAGGAGCTTTCTTT
CASSDQAQGGAFF
>.|many|TRBV19|TRBJ1-1
TGTGCCAGTAGTATAATCCCCGGACAGCTGATGAACACTGAAGCTTTCTTT
CASSIIPGQLMNTEAFF
>.|.|TRBV10-3|TRBJ1-2
TGTGCCATCAGGGCCGCAGGGGCCTTGTATGGCTACACCTTC
CAIRAAGALYGYTF
>.|many|TRBV19|TRBJ1-5
TGTGCCAGTAGTATAGTTGGCCATGGCAGTCTAAATCAGCCCCAGCATTTT
CASSIVGHGSLNQPQHF
>TRBD1|.|TRBV7-9|TRBJ1-1
TGTGCCAGCACCCACAGGGGGCAGAGAGCTTTCTTT
CASTHRGQRAFF
>.|once|TRBV12-3/TRBV12-4|TRBJ1-2
TGTGCCAGCAGTGAGGGGAGCTATGGCTACACCTTC
CASSEGSYGYTF
>.|many|TRBV6-2/TRBV6-3|TRBJ1-1
TGTGCCAGCACTCGGACCCCACGCAGCACTGAAGCTTTCTTT
CASTRTPRSTEAFF
>.|.|TRBV20-1|TRBJ1-5
TGCAGTGCTAGGGGTTGGGAGGGTCAGCCCCAGCACTTT
CSARGWEGQPQHF
>.|.|TRBV27|TRBJ1-1
TGTGCCAGCAGTTTATGGGGACACTCGAACACTGAAGCTTTCTTT
CASSLWGHSNTEAFF
>.|many|TRBV6-6|TRBJ2-7
TGTGCCAGCAGTTCACGACCGATAGGCAGGGATCGGGAGCAGTACTTC
CASSSRPIGRDREQYF
>.|many|TRBV2|TRBJ2-6
TGTGCCAGCATGGGGCCTGGGGCCAACGTCCTGACTTTC
CASMGPGANVLTF
>.|.|TRBV9|TRBJ1-1
TGTGCCAGCAGCGCCTTCGGGGGGAACACTGAAGCTTTCTTT
CASSAFGGNTEAFF
>.|.|TRBV7-2|TRBJ2-5
TGTGCCAGCAGCAGGGAGGAGACCCAGTACTTC
CASSREETQYF
>TRBD1|many|TRBV20-1|TRBJ1-1
TGCAGTGCCGCGGGACAGCAGGTTGCTGAAGCTTTCTTT
CSAAGQQVAEAFF
>.|.|TRBV7-3|TRBJ1-1
TGTGCCAGCAGCTTAACTGGGCAGGGGCTAGGGGACACTGAAGCTTTCTTT
CASSLTGQGLGDTEAFF
>.|.|TRBV14|TRBJ1-4
TGTGCCAGCAGCCAAGAATTTCGTGGGGGACCCAATGAAAAACTGTTTTTT
CASSQEFRGGPNEKLFF
>.|.|TRBV15|TRBJ1-2
TGTGCCACCAGCAGAGCATCAGGGTCTGATGGCTACACCTTC
CATSRASGSDGYTF
>TRBD2|.|TRBV7-8|TRBJ2-5
TGCGCCAGCAGCCAAGCCCTAGCGGGAGGAGAGACCCAGTACTTC
CASSQALAGGETQYF
>TRBD1|.|TRBV7-3|TRBJ2-7
TGTGCCAGCAGCCCTACCCAGGGGGCCTACGAGCAGTACTTC
CASSPTQGAYEQYF
>.|many|TRBV7-9|TRBJ1-1
TGTGCCAGCAGCTGGACGGCGAACACTGAAGCTTTCTTT
CASSWTANTEAFF
>.|.|TRBV10-3|TRBJ1-1
TGTGCCATCAGTGAGATCTCTGGGGGGCCGGGTGAAGCTTTCTTT
CAISEISGGPGEAFF